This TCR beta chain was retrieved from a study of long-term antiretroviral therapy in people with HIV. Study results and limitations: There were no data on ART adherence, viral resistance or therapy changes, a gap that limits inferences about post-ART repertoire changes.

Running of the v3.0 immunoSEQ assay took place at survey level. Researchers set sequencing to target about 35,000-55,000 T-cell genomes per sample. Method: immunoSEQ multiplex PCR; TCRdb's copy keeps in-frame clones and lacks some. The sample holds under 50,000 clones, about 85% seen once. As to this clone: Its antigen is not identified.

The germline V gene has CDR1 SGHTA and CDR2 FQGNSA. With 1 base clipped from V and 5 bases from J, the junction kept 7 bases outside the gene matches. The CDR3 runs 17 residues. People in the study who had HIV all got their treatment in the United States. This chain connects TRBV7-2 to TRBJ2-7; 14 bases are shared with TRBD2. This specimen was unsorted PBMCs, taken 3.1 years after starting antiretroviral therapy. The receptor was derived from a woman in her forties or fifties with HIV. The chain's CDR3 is CASSLGWTSGGPHEQYF. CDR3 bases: TGTGCCAGCAGCTTAGGGTGGACTAGCGGGGGGCCCCACGAGCAGTACTTC.